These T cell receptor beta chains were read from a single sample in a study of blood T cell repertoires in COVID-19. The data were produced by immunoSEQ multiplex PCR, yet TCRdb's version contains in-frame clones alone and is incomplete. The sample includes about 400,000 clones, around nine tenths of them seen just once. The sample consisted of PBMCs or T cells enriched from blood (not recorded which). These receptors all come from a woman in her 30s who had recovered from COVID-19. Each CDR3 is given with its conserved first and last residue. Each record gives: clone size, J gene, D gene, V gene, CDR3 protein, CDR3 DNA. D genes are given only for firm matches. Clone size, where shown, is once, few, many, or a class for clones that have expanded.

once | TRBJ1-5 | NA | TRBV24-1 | CATQDQPQHF | TGTGCCACCCAGGATCAGCCCCAGCATTTT
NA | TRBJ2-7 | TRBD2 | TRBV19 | CASSIYHGTSEQYF | TGTGCCAGTAGTATCTACCACGGGACTAGCGAGCAGTACTTC
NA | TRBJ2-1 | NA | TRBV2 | CASSWGRGYNEQFF | TGTGCCAGCAGTTGGGGCAGGGGCTACAATGAGCAGTTCTTC
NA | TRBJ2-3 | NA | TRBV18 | CASSPGQGLVTDTQYF | TGTGCCAGCTCACCCGGTCAGGGTTTAGTCACAGATACGCAGTATTTT
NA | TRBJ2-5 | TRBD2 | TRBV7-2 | CASSLSQGRLAGAQETQYF | TGTGCCAGCAGCTTATCCCAAGGTCGTCTAGCGGGGGCACAAGAGACCCAGTACTTC
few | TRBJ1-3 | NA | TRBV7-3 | CASSLVSAPGNTIYF | TGTGCCAGCAGCTTAGTCAGCGCGCCTGGAAACACCATATATTTT
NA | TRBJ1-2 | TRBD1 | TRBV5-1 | CASSREGQRYGYTF | TGCGCCAGCAGCAGAGAGGGACAGCGCTATGGCTACACCTTC
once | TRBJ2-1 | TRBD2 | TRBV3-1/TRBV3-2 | CASSQETSGRGTYNEQFF | TGTGCCAGCAGCCAAGAGACTAGCGGGAGGGGAACCTACAATGAGCAGTTCTTC
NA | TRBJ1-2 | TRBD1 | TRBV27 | CASSLNRGAPNYGYTF | TGTGCCAGCAGTTTAAACAGGGGGGCGCCTAACTATGGCTACACCTTC
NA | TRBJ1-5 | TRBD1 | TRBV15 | CATSRSWTGANQPQHF | TGTGCCACCAGCAGATCTTGGACAGGGGCTAATCAGCCCCAGCATTTT
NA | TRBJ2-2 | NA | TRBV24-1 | CATSDIGQSDGELFF | TGTGCCACCAGTGATATAGGACAGAGCGACGGGGAGCTGTTTTTT
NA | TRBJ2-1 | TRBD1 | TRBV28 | CASSKSRDRQNEQFF | TGTGCCAGCAGCAAATCCCGGGACAGGCAAAATGAGCAGTTCTTC
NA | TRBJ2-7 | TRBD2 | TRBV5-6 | CASTRTSGVSSYEQYF | TGTGCCAGCACCAGGACTAGCGGGGTAAGCTCCTACGAGCAGTACTTC
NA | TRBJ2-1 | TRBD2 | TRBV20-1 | CSASWSLAGDVFGNEQFF | TGCAGTGCTAGTTGGTCACTAGCGGGAGACGTTTTTGGCAATGAGCAGTTCTTC
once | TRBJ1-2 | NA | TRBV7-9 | CACREVANYGYTF | TGTGCCTGCCGGGAGGTAGCTAACTATGGCTACACCTTC
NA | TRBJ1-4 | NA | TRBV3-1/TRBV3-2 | CASSFGTHNEKLFF | TGTGCCAGCAGTTTCGGGACTCATAATGAAAAACTGTTTTTT
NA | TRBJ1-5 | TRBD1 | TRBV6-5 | CASRDRAGQPQHF | TGTGCCAGCAGGGACAGGGCGGGTCAGCCCCAGCATTTT
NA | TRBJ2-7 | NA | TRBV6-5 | CASSRDTGLRQYF | TGTGCCAGCAGTAGGGATACAGGTTTACGGCAGTACTTC
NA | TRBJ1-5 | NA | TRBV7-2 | CASSSEQGSNQPQHF | TGTGCCAGCAGCTCAGAACAGGGTAGCAATCAGCCCCAGCATTTT
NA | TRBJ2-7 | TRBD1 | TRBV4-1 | CASSQISMGQGLGEQYF | TGCGCCAGCAGCCAGATATCTATGGGACAGGGGCTTGGCGAGCAGTACTTC
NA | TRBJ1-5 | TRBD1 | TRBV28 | CASVVRGTGLGQPQHF | TGTGCCAGCGTGGTCAGGGGGACTGGCTTAGGGCAGCCCCAGCATTTT
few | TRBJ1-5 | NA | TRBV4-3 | CASSQVIGRSQPQHF | TGCGCCAGCAGCCAAGTAATAGGGAGAAGTCAGCCCCAGCATTTT
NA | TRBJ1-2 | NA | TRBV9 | CASSVGGLASGYTF | TGTGCCAGCAGCGTAGGGGGGCTGGCTAGTGGCTACACCTTC
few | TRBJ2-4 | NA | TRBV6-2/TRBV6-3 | CASTYGGQNIQYF | TGTGCCAGCACTTACGGCGGTCAAAACATTCAGTACTTC
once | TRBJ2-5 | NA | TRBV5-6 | CASSPVGAGTQETQYF | TGTGCCAGCAGCCCGGTGGGTGCGGGAACACAAGAGACCCAGTACTTC
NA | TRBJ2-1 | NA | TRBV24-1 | CATSSRGYNEQFF | TGTGCCACCAGTTCCAGGGGCTACAATGAGCAGTTCTTC
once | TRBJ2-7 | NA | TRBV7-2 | CASSLAGGAQYF | TGTGCCAGCAGCTTAGCGGGGGGGGCGCAGTACTTC
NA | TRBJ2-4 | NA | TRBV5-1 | CASSHDSAKNIQYF | TGCGCCAGCTCCCACGACAGTGCGAAAAACATTCAGTACTTC
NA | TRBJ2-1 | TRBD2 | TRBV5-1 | CASRPGLAGGYNEQFF | TGCGCCAGCAGACCCGGACTAGCGGGAGGGTACAATGAGCAGTTCTTC
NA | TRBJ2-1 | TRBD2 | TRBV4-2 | CASSQLGQAGVVNEQFF | TGTGCCAGCAGCCAACTCGGCCAAGCGGGAGTGGTAAATGAGCAGTTCTTC
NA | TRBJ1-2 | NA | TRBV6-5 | CASTQGNPFYGYTF | TGTGCCAGCACGCAGGGTAACCCATTCTATGGCTACACCTTC
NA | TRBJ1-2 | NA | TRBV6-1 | CASSVAQDYFYGYTF | TGTGCCAGCAGTGTAGCACAGGATTACTTCTATGGCTACACCTTC
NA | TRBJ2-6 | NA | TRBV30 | CAWLSGANVLTF | TGTGCCTGGTTATCTGGGGCCAACGTCCTGACTTTC
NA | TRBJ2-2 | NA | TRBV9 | CASSVYGTGELFF | TGTGCCAGCAGCGTATACGGGACCGGGGAGCTGTTTTTT
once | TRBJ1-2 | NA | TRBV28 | CASRYREVNYGYTF | TGTGCCAGCAGATACAGGGAAGTGAACTATGGCTACACCTTC
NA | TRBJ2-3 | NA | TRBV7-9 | CASSYGLNTRTDTQYF | TGTGCCAGCAGCTACGGACTAAACACCCGCACAGATACGCAGTATTTT
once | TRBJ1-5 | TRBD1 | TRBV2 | CASRGDDRGHQPQHF | TGTGCCAGCAGGGGGGATGACAGGGGGCATCAGCCCCAGCATTTT
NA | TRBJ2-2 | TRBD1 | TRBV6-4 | CASSPRQGTKTGELFF | TGTGCCAGCAGTCCTCGACAGGGGACCAAAACCGGGGAGCTGTTTTTT
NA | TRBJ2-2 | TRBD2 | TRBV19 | CASSRAGGSGELFF | TGTGCCAGTAGTCGGGCGGGAGGCAGCGGGGAGCTGTTTTTT
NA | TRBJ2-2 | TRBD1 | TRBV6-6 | CASSSGTGSHTGELFF | TGTGCCAGCAGTTCGGGGACAGGCTCGCACACCGGGGAGCTGTTTTTT
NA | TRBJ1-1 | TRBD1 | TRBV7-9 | CASSFRDRDTEAFF | TGTGCCAGCAGCTTCCGGGACAGGGATACTGAAGCTTTCTTT
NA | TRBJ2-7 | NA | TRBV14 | CASSQVRYEQYF | TGTGCCAGCAGCCAAGTTCGGTACGAGCAGTACTTC
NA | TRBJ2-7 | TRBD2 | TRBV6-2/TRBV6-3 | CASSYELAGFYEQYF | TGTGCCAGCAGTTACGAGCTAGCGGGTTTCTACGAGCAGTACTTC
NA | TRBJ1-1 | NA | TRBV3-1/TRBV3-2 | CASSQDWASMNTEAFF | TGTGCCAGCAGCCAAGATTGGGCGAGTATGAACACTGAAGCTTTCTTT
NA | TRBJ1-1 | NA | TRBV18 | CASSPPHSNTEAFF | TGTGCCAGCTCACCACCGCACAGTAACACTGAAGCTTTCTTT
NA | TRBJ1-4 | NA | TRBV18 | CASSPPGVVANEKLFF | TGTGCCAGCTCACCACCAGGGGTCGTGGCTAATGAAAAACTGTTTTTT
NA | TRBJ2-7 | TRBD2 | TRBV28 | CASRGGTFRREQYF | TGTGCCAGCAGGGGGGGGACTTTTCGTCGGGAGCAGTACTTC
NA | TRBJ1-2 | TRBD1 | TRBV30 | CAWSVRTGEGYTF | TGTGCCTGGAGTGTACGGACAGGGGAAGGCTACACCTTC
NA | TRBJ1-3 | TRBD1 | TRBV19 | CASSLRGHLTIYF | TGTGCCAGTAGTCTGAGGGGGCACCTCACCATATATTTT
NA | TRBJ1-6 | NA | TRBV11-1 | CASSLEQYTSPLHF | TGTGCCAGCAGCTTAGAACAGTACACCTCACCCCTCCACTTT
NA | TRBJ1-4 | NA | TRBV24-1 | CATSDQGGDNEKLFF | TGTGCCACCAGTGACCAAGGAGGAGATAATGAAAAACTGTTTTTT
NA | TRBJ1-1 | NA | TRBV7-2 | CASSLAQFGSRGTEAFF | TGTGCCAGCAGCTTAGCCCAATTCGGCAGCCGGGGGACTGAAGCTTTCTTT
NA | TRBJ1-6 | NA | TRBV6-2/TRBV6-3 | CASSRREGRVSPLHF | TGTGCCAGCAGTCGCCGGGAGGGGCGCGTTTCACCCCTCCACTTT
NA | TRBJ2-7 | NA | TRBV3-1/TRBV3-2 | CASSHRGDSYEQYF | TGTGCCAGCAGCCACAGGGGAGACAGTTACGAGCAGTACTTC
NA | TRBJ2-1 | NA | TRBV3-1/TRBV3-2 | CASSQFLRGWDEQFF | TGTGCCAGCAGCCAATTCCTCCGGGGATGGGATGAGCAGTTCTTC
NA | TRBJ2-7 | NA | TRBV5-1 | CASSLEKWTGYEQYF | TGCGCCAGCAGCTTGGAAAAGTGGACGGGATACGAGCAGTACTTC
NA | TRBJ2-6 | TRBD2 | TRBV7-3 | CASSVTLAGSTGANVLTF | TGTGCCAGCAGCGTCACACTAGCGGGAAGTACCGGGGCCAACGTCCTGACTTTC